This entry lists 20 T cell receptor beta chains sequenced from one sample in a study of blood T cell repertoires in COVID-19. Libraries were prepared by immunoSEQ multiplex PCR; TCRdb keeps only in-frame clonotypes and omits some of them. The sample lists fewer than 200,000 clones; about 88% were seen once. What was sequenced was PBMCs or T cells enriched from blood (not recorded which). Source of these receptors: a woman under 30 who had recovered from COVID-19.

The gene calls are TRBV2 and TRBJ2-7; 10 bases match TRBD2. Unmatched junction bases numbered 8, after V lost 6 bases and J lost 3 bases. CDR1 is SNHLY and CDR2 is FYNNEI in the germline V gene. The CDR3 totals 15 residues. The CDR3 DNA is TGTGCCAGCAGGGCAAGCGGGAGGGCCCTCTACGAGCAGTACTTC. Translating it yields CASRASGRALYEQYF.

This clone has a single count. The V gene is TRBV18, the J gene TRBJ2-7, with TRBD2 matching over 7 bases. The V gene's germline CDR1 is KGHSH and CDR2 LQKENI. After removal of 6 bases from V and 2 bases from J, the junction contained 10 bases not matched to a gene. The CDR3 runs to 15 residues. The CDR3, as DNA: TGTGCCAGCTCTCCAGGACTAGTAGTAACCTACGAGCAGTACTTC. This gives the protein CASSPGLVVTYEQYF.

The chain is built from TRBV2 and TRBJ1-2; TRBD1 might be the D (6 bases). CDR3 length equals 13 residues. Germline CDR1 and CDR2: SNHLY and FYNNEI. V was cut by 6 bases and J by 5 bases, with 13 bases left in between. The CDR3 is CASRDSGTYGYTF. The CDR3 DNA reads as TGTGCCAGCAGGGACAGCGGGACTTATGGCTACACCTTC.

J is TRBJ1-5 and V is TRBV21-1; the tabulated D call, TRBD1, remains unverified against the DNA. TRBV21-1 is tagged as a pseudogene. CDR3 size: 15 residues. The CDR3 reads CASSRKGTGNQPQHF. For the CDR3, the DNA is TGTGCCAGCAGCAGGAAGGGGACAGGCAATCAGCCCCAGCATTTT.

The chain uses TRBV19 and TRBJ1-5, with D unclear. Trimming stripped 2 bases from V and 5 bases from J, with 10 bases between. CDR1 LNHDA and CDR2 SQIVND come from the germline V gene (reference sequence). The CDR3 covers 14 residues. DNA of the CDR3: TGTGCCAGTAGTATAACACCTTCTCATCAGCCCCAGCATTTT. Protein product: CASSITPSHQPQHF.

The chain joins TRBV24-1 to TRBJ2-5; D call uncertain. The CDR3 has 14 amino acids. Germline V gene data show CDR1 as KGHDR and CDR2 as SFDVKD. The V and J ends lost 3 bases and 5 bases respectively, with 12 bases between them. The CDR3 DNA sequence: TGTGCCACCAGTGATGACCCCGGAGCCGAGACCCAGTACTTC. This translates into CATSDDPGAETQYF.

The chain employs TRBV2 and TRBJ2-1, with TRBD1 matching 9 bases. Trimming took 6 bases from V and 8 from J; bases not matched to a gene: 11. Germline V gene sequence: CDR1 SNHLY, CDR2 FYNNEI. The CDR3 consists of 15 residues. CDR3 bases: TGTGCCAGCAGACCGGGACAGGGAAAGAGGGATGAGCAGTTCTTC. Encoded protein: CASRPGQGKRDEQFF.

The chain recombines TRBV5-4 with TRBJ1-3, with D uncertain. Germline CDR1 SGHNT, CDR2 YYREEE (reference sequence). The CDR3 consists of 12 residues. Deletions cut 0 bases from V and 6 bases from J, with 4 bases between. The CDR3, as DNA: TGTGCCAGCAGCTTGGGAGTAAACACCATATATTTT. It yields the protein CASSLGVNTIYF.

Written as DNA, the CDR3 is TGTGCCAGCAGTTACCCGGACAGGGAAGCTTTCTTT. Protein sequence: CASSYPDREAFF. The chain employs TRBV6-6 and TRBJ1-1, with 7 bases matching TRBD1. Germline loops: CDR1 MNHNY, CDR2 SVGAGI (reference sequence). The CDR3 loop spans 12 amino acids. Trimming at V came to 2 bases and at J to 8 bases, leaving 2 bases not matched to a gene.

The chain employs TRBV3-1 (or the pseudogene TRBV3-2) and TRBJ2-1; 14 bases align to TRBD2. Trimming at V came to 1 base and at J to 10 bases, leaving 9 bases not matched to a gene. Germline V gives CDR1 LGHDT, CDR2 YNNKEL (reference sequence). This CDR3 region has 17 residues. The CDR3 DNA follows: TGTGCCAGCAGCCAAGGCCCCGGACTAGCGGGAGGTGTCGAGCAGTTCTTC. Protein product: CASSQGPGLAGGVEQFF.

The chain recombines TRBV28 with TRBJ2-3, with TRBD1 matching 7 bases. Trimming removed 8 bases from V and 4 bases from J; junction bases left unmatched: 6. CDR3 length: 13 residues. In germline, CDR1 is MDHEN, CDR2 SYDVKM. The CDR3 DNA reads TGTGCCAGCTCCAGGGGGAGCCCAGATACGCAGTATTTT. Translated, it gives CASSRGSPDTQYF.

The CDR3: CATDRQGGTDTQYF. Written as DNA, the CDR3 is TGTGCCACCGACAGACAGGGCGGCACAGATACGCAGTATTTT. The V and J genes are TRBV19 and TRBJ2-3, with 7 nucleotides matching TRBD1. The CDR3 runs 14 residues. Germline V gene sequence: CDR1 LNHDA, CDR2 SQIVND (reference sequence). Trimming removed 10 bases from V and 1 base from J; junction bases left unmatched: 8.

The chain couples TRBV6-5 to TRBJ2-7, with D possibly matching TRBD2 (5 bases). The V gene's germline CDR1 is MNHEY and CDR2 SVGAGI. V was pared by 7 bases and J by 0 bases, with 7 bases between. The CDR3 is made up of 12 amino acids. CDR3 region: CASIRGSYEQYF. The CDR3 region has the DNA TGTGCCAGCATTCGGGGCTCCTACGAGCAGTACTTC.

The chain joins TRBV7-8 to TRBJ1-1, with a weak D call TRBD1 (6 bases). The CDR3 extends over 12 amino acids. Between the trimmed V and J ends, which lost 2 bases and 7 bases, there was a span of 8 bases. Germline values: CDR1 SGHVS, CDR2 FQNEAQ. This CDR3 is CASSLRGFEAFF. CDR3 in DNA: TGTGCCAGCAGCTTAAGGGGGTTTGAAGCTTTCTTT.

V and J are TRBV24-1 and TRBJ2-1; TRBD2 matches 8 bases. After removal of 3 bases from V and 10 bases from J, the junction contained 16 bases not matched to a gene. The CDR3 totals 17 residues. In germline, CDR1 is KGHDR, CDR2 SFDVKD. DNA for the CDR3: TGTGCCACCAGTGATCCATCACCGGGACTAGACCTTACCGAGCAGTTCTTC. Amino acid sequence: CATSDPSPGLDLTEQFF.

In nucleotides, the CDR3 is TGTGCCAGCAGACCCGAGGGGGGGTTCGGGGAGCTGTTTTTT. Encoded protein: CASRPEGGFGELFF. The chain links TRBV9 to TRBJ2-2; D is perhaps TRBD2 (7 bases). Germline-derived CDR1 and CDR2 are SGDLS and YYNGEE. This CDR3 comprises 14 residues. V gave up 5 bases and J gave up 7 bases, with 15 bases separating them.

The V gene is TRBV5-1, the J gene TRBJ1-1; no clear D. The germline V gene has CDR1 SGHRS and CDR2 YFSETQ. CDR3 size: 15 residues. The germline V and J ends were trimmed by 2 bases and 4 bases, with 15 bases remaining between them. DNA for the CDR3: TGCGCCAGCAGCTTAGAGGCGGGGTTTCGCACTGAAGCTTTCTTT. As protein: CASSLEAGFRTEAFF.

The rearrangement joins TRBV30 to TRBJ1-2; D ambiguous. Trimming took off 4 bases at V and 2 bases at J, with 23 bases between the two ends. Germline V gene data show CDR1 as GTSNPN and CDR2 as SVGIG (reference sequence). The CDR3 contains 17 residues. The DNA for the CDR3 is TGTGCCTGGAAACCGAACTTGGGTGGAGGGTGGAACTATGGCTACACCTTC. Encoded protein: CAWKPNLGGGWNYGYTF.

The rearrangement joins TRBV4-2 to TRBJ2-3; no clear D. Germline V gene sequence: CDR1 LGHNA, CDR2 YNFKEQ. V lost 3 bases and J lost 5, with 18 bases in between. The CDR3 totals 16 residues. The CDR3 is CASSHPFYDIGDTQYF. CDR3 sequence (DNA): TGTGCCAGCAGCCACCCGTTCTACGACATAGGAGATACGCAGTATTTT.

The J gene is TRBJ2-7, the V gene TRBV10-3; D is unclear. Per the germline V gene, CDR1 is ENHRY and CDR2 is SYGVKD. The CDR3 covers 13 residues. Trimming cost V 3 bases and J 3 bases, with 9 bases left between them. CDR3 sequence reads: CAISETANYEQYF. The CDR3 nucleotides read TGTGCCATCAGTGAAACAGCTAACTACGAGCAGTACTTC.